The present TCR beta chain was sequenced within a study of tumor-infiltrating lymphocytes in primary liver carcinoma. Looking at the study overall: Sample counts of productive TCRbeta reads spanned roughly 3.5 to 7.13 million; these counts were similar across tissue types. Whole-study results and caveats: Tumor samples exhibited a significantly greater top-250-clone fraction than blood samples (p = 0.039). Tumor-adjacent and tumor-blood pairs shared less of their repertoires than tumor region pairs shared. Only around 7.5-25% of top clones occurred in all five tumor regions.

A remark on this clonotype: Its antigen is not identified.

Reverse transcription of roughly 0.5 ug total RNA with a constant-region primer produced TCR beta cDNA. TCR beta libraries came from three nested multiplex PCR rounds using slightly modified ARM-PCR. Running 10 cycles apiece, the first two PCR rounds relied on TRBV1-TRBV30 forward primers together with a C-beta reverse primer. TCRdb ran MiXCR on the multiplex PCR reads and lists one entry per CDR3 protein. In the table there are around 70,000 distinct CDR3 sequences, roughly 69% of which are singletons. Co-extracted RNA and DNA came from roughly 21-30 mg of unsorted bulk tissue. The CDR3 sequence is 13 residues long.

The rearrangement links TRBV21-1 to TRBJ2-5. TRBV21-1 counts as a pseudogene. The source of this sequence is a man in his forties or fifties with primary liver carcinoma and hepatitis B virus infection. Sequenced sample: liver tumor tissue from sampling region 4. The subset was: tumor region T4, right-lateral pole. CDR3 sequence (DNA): TGTGTCAGCAGCAAAGGTCCGGCAGAGACCCAGTACTTC. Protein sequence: CVSSKGPAETQYF.